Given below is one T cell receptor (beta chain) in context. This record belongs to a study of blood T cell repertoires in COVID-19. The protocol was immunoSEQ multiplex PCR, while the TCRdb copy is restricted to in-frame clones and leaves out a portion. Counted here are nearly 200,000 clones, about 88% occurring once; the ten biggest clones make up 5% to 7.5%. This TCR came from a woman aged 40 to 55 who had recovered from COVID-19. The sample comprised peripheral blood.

CDR3 sequence reads: CASSLRDRSTDEQYF. CDR3 DNA sequence: TGTGCCAGCAGCCTCCGGGACAGGTCAACCGACGAGCAGTACTTC. The chain links TRBV2 to TRBJ2-7; 8 bases map to TRBD1. Germline CDR1 reads SNHLY; CDR2 reads FYNNEI. The CDR3 extends over 15 amino acids. The J segment lost 5 bases and the V segment lost 6 bases, leaving 12 bases of the junction unmatched.